This T cell receptor (beta chain) is drawn from a study of early T cells in non-severe SARS-CoV-2 infection. At the level of the study: It was bulk RNA from unsorted whole blood that was sequenced, and the chains were unpaired.

Germline CDR1 SQVTM, CDR2 ANQGSEA. The CDR3 has 16 amino acids. Unmatched junction bases numbered 14, after V lost 3 bases and J lost 5 bases. This clonotype was counted many times. TCRdb processed the 5' RACE reads anew with MiXCR; each CDR3 protein has one entry. The data show under 85,000 distinct CDR3 sequences, over 4% seen once. The sequences come from whole blood, collected at baseline. This chain connects TRBV29-1 to TRBJ2-7, with 9 bases matching TRBD1. This TCR was sampled from an adult who was a healthcare worker with PCR-confirmed SARS-CoV-2 infection or an uninfected control (not recorded which). The CDR3 DNA follows: TGCAGCGTTGATCCCGGCCCGGGGACAGGGAGGAACGAGCAGTACTTC. It codes for CSVDPGPGTGRNEQYF.